This is a list of T cell receptor beta chains from one sample in a study of human T cells and chemical hapten exposure. TCRdb re-analysed the RACE reads in MiXCR, keeping a single row per CDR3 protein. The sample lists 300,000 to 450,000 distinct CDR3 sequences, approximately 5% occurring once. Here the sequenced sample was whole blood, taken in connection with sensitization to the hapten diphenylcyclopropenone (DPC). Receptors were obtained from a woman between 18 and 30 years old with alopecia areata. Some clones in this sample may be carry-over from other donors' samples. The CDR3 runs from the conserved cysteine through the conserved F or W. D genes are given only for firm matches. Clone size is stated in some rows and not others, as once, few, many or a class when expanded.

V gene	D gene	clone size	J gene	CDR3 protein	CDR3 DNA
TRBV6-2/TRBV6-3	-	-	TRBJ2-3	CASSRPPWDAGTDTQYF	TGTGCCAGCAGCCGCCCCCCTTGGGACGCAGGCACAGATACGCAGTATTTT
TRBV10-3	TRBD1	few	TRBJ2-5	CAISEAPGQQETQYF	TGTGCCATCAGTGAGGCCCCGGGACAGCAAGAGACCCAGTACTTC
TRBV19	-	-	TRBJ1-2	CASSIRRGGTNYGYTF	TGTGCCAGTAGTATACGCCGCGGGGGTACTAACTATGGCTACACCTTC
TRBV20-1	TRBD1	many	TRBJ1-5	CSARDSGQGEASQPQHF	TGCAGTGCTAGAGACTCCGGACAGGGCGAGGCTAGTCAGCCCCAGCATTTT
TRBV4-3	-	many	TRBJ1-2	CASSQDVFSYGYTF	TGCGCCAGCAGCCAAGATGTTTTTAGCTATGGCTACACCTTC
TRBV28	-	many	TRBJ2-7	CASSFSGEQYF	TGTGCCAGCAGTTTTTCGGGAGAGCAGTACTTC
TRBV20-1	-	-	TRBJ2-7	CSAHDPFLSEQYF	TGCAGTGCTCACGACCCCTTCTTGAGCGAGCAGTACTTC
TRBV18	TRBD1	-	TRBJ1-5	CASSGQLNQPQHF	TGTGCCAGCTCGGGACAGCTTAATCAGCCCCAGCATTTT
TRBV12-3/TRBV12-4	-	-	TRBJ1-1	CASSFAGATEAFF	TGTGCCAGCAGTTTCGCAGGGGCCACTGAAGCTTTCTTT
TRBV6-6	-	-	TRBJ1-5	CASLDLGVRGSNQPQHF	TGTGCCAGCCTCGATCTCGGGGTCAGAGGAAGCAATCAGCCCCAGCATTTT
TRBV4-2	TRBD2	many	TRBJ2-3	CASSHITSGGGPDTQYF	TGTGCCAGCAGCCATATCACTAGCGGGGGTGGTCCAGATACGCAGTATTTT
TRBV20-1	-	-	TRBJ2-7	CSVDRRSYEQYF	TGCAGTGTAGACAGGCGTTCCTACGAGCAGTACTTC
TRBV2	-	-	TRBJ2-2	CASRPRVMGTGELFF	TGTGCCAGCAGACCCAGGGTAATGGGCACCGGGGAGCTGTTTTTT
TRBV28	-	-	TRBJ1-4	CASRGPDPPGPEKLFF	TGTGCCAGCAGGGGACCCGACCCGCCCGGTCCAGAAAAACTGTTTTTT
TRBV4-3	TRBD2	few	TRBJ2-1	CASSQAGLAGGGEQFF	TGCGCCAGCAGCCAAGCGGGACTAGCGGGGGGAGGTGAGCAGTTCTTC
TRBV4-3	-	many	TRBJ1-2	CASSRRTGVYGYTF	TGCGCCAGCAGCCGGCGGACCGGTGTCTATGGCTACACCTTC
TRBV20-1	-	few	TRBJ1-5	CSARRQGYNQPQHF	TGCAGTGCTAGACGCCAGGGTTACAATCAGCCCCAGCATTTT
TRBV27	TRBD1	-	TRBJ2-7	CASSPWDRMPPNEQYF	TGTGCCAGCAGTCCGTGGGACAGGATGCCTCCTAACGAGCAGTACTTC
TRBV7-9	-	many	TRBJ2-3	CASTAGSTDTQYF	TGTGCCAGCACAGCGGGTAGCACAGATACGCAGTATTTT
TRBV3-1	-	few	TRBJ2-1	CASSQDWGRGTFF	-
TRBV2	-	few	TRBJ1-2	CASINTGTGYTF	TGTGCCAGCATCAACACAGGGACAGGCTACACCTTC
TRBV11-3	TRBD1	-	TRBJ2-6	CASSSGEGGQESSGANVLTF	TGTGCCAGCAGCTCAGGAGAAGGGGGACAGGAGAGCTCTGGGGCCAACGTCCTGACTTTC
TRBV20-1	-	few	TRBJ2-5	CSARDTNQETQYF	TGCAGTGCTAGAGATACCAACCAAGAGACCCAGTACTTC
TRBV28	-	many	TRBJ2-7	CASNAAPYEQYF	TGTGCCAGCAATGCCGCCCCCTACGAGCAGTACTTC
TRBV5-1	TRBD1	-	TRBJ1-1	CASSSDRGGDFTEAFF	TGCGCCAGCAGCTCTGACAGGGGAGGGGATTTCACTGAAGCTTTCTTT
TRBV4-3	TRBD1	-	TRBJ1-5	CASSAVQGNQPQHF	TGCGCCAGCAGTGCGGTACAGGGGAATCAGCCCCAGCATTTT
TRBV4-2	TRBD1	-	TRBJ2-3	CASAVGDRGPDTQYF	TGTGCCAGCGCCGTAGGGGACAGGGGTCCCGATACGCAGTATTTT
TRBV20-1	TRBD2	many	TRBJ2-3	CSAKGPGLAGGPTDTQYF	TGCAGTGCTAAGGGGCCGGGACTAGCGGGGGGACCTACAGATACGCAGTATTTT
TRBV27	TRBD1	-	TRBJ2-1	CASSLYDRGSNEQFF	TGTGCCAGCAGTTTATATGACAGGGGGTCTAATGAGCAGTTCTTC